This T cell receptor (beta chain) was obtained from a study of cytomegalovirus exposure and HLA in healthy donors (dated by TCRdb to about 2017). Regarding the study in general: An earlier analysis of approximately 600 of the donors reported 250 to 350 Gb of sequence data and around 120 million unique TCR beta sequences from around 200 million T cells. Roughly 300 gigabases of sequencing data and around 85 million unique TCR sequences made up an early release that covered 500 to 650 HLA-typed donors. The genetic ancestry cluster associated with self-reported Caucasian donors included around 76% of the approximately 410 genotyped donors. The study aimed to test whether signatures of past pathogen exposure could be identified by cataloging public T cell receptors. The study profiled the T cell repertoires of hundreds of subjects by immunosequencing and related them to cytomegalovirus serostatus. A separate validation cohort of approximately 130 different subjects was used in addition to the roughly 720-subject first cohort. The study combined high-throughput TCR immunosequencing, statistical association of individual TCRs with disease status, and machine learning to predict cytomegalovirus infection status. A later analysis re-examined previously published TCR beta repertoires from 600 to 700 donors and added high-resolution HLA genotyping to investigate patterns of TCR occurrence. The later analysis used no new phenotypic data to find candidate immune exposures, relying instead on TCR beta sequences and their occurrence across donors. An earlier analysis of more than 450 of the donors used high-throughput TCR beta sequencing to judge whether each TCR beta V gene segment behaved as functional or pseudogenic. Alongside the repertoire data, information on donor age, sex, ethnicity and CMV serostatus was compiled. Genome-wide SNP genotypes for about three fifths of the roughly 670 donors were used in a later genetic analysis, which treated that subset as a discovery cohort. Every repertoire in the discovery cohort had been generated on one and the same sequencing platform. Both class I and class II loci were covered by HLA typing, at four-digit resolution. Typing coverage varied by locus: 629-630 donors for A, B, C, DRB1 and DQB1; roughly 560 for DQA1; 600 to 610 for DPA1; roughly 450 for DPB1. Because of strong linkage in the cohort, roughly five DR-DQ haplotypes were treated as single units for association and clustering. Across about 370 genotyped donors of the cohort, an average of about 240,000 unique TCR beta nucleotide sequences per donor were sequenced, and roughly 20% of those sequences were non-productive.

The method behind the library was the immunoSEQ multiplex PCR assay. A mixture of 60 forward primers for TCR Vbeta segments and 13 reverse primers for TCR Jbeta segments was used in the multiplex PCR. Amplification of the CDR3 region of rearranged TCR beta genes was performed with a multiplex PCR assay on genomic DNA. The amplified TCR beta libraries were sequenced on the Illumina HiSeq System as 87-base-pair reads. In the source study's methods: A later analysis counted some 74 million unique TCR beta chains across the 650 to 700 repertoires, and 10 million to 11 million of these chains were shared by at least two donors. Raw reads were error-corrected and collapsed into unique sequences with a nearest-neighbor algorithm that merged closely related sequences to remove PCR and sequencing errors. V, D and J gene segments were assigned by aligning CDR3 sequences to IMGT reference sequences. For a sequence to be retained, a match of at least six nucleotides was required to both a V gene segment and a J gene segment. Rearrangements were classified as productive when the CDR3 lacked stop codons and remained in frame with V and J, and all other rearrangements were classified as non-productive. CDR3 was defined according to IMGT convention as the region running from the second conserved V-encoded cysteine to the conserved J-encoded phenylalanine. Sequences without an unambiguous match to a single V gene segment were excluded from the earlier analysis of 450 to 650 of the donors. An earlier analysis of roughly 590 of the donors called V segments functional above 56.7% productive rearrangements and segregating when the between-donor standard deviation exceeded 5%. A statistical classification framework was built to diagnose cytomegalovirus status from the catalog of TCR beta chain sequences. In a later analysis, V and J genes were assigned by comparing TCR nucleotide sequences against IMGT/GENE-DB human TR gene sequences. The TCRdist pipeline was used in a later analysis to assign CDR3 sequences and most-parsimonious VDJ recombination scenarios. A later analysis defined each TCR beta chain by its CDR3 amino acid sequence plus V-gene family, and excluded reads lacking a unique V-gene family. In a later analysis, 450 to 600 highly shared, low-generation-probability nucleotide sequences were removed to address suspected cross-contamination and a sequencing artifact. For each public chain, a later analysis derived a clonal expansion index from normalized ranks of inferred template counts within each repertoire. In a later analysis, generation probabilities were computed with a VDJ recombination model fitted to out-of-frame rearrangements, and the resulting probabilities were checked against IGoR. A later analysis scored TCR-TCR, TCR-HLA and TCR-CMV co-occurrence with hypergeometric tests, applying a repertoire-size bias correction to TCR pairs. To estimate false discovery rates, a later analysis permuted the HLA or CMV assignments 20 times. In a later analysis, co-occurring TCRs were grouped with DBSCAN, and TCRdist sequence similarity was added when clustering was performed within HLA-allele-positive subsets. Repertoires with fewer than 30,000 or more than 120,000 public chains, plus five repertoires with anomalous nucleotide sharing, were excluded from co-occurrence clustering. TCRdb holds this immuneACCESS table with in-frame rearrangements only. Some clones are missing; in checked studies, unresolved V genes explain under half, and the rest has no known cause. V, J and clone size are those of that table, while D and trimming were read from the DNA. The sample has about 130,000 clones on record, about 77% of them singletons. The ten largest make up under 1.5% of the sample.

Study-wide findings and limitations: V-gene and J-gene trimming of TCR beta chains was associated with a missense DCLRE1C variant in a later genetic analysis, and the association was replicated in an independent cohort. Most TCR sequences were observed very rarely across donors, whereas some public TCRs were present in many individuals. In the study, about 150 TCR beta chains were listed as associated with cytomegalovirus. Only TCR beta chains were sequenced in this cohort, and the absence of alpha or paired-chain data limited detectable features. The authors suggested that the approach could potentially be extended to other disease states and immunological phenotypes. In a later analysis, HLA-associated TCR beta chains were found to be more clonally expanded and to have lower generation probabilities than equally common non-associated chains. In a later analysis, several top co-occurrence clusters were reported to appear linked to parvovirus B19, influenza, CMV and Epstein-Barr virus. Sequencing depth was assumed to be roughly uniform across donors in the presence/absence analyses, though that assumption may not hold. Cytomegalovirus status was reported to be diagnosed by the classifier with high specificity and sensitivity in both the original and validation cohorts. Broadly in line with IMGT annotations, most TCR beta V segments showed up in productive rearrangements about 90% or about 30% of the time in an earlier analysis of several hundred of the donors. In vitro tests confirmed that a few of the cytomegalovirus-associated TCR beta chains recognize cytomegalovirus antigens. HLA typing was unavailable for some donors at each locus, so association tests used only the typed subset. Some IMGT-functional V segments, including TRBV6-2 and TRBV6-3, could not be distinguished by the 87-base-pair reads and were therefore excluded. Most CMV-associated TCR beta chains appeared to be HLA-restricted in a later analysis, and the HLA associations seemed to be driven largely by CMV exposure. A cluster of highly shared sequence variants was judged likely to represent a technical artifact of the sequencing pipeline. In a later analysis, the rate of TCR association differed among HLA loci, with DRB1 alleles having the most associated TCRs and HLA-C alleles having the fewest. When HLA alleles, especially DR and DQ, strongly co-occurred, TCR associations were difficult to assign to individual alleles. A later genetic analysis reported fewer N-insertions in productive TCRs among donors in an Asian-associated ancestry cluster than the roughly 700-donor mean. Specific HLA alleles were associated with over 15,000 TCR beta sequences at a false discovery rate of 0.05 in a later analysis. About 17 rarely observed V segments, including chromosome 9 orphons, were excluded from the earlier analysis of approximately 600 of the donors because counts were too low. Correlated functional status among segregating V segments might reflect linkage disequilibrium, but an unknown experimental factor could not be ruled out. A further reported finding was that TCR beta sequences accurately predicted the HLA-A and HLA-B alleles for most subjects in the first cohort. CMV serostatus was the only immune exposure information available for the cohort.

A single count supports this clone. Its antigen target is currently unknown. No qualities accompany the bases; no much larger clone lies one base away. In total, 630 or so healthy bone marrow donors made up the cohort. At the time of sampling, all cohort members were nominally healthy, though unrecorded immune exposures were likely present. The donor was CMV seronegative and belonged to the group of 352 seronegative cohort members. Every donor gave a peripheral blood sample, and the peripheral blood mononuclear cells from that sample were used for TCR beta sequencing. Genomic DNA was extracted from the blood cell samples with the Qiagen DNeasy Blood Extraction Kit. V gives up 3 bases and J gives up 4 bases, and the segment between their germline ends measures 8 bases. The CDR3 holds 13 amino acids from the cysteine to the phenylalanine. This entry keeps only the CDR3 DNA: 39 bases, framed from base 1. CDR1 is given as SGHRS and CDR2 as YFSETQ, both from the germline V gene.

The source material was PBMCs. The sequence was collected from a man in his fifties or sixties in good health and CMV-seronegative. Recombination linked TRBV5-1 to TRBJ2-1, with a tentative D gene TRBD1 over 5 matching bases. The CDR3 protein: CASSSTVYNEQFF. The nucleotide sequence is TGCGCCAGCAGCTCGACAGTGTACAATGAGCAGTTCTTC.